This T cell receptor beta chain was captured in a study of cytomegalovirus exposure and HLA in healthy donors. The CDR3 covers 13 residues. V lost 5 bases to trimming and J lost 4 bases, with 11 bases between them. Germline CDR1 reads SGHTA; CDR2 reads FQGTGA. The PCR had 60 Vbeta and 13 Jbeta primers. In the authors' methods: In a later analysis, the count reached 80 million or so unique TCR beta chains, with roughly 12 million shared. Assay used: immunoSEQ multiplex PCR; TCRdb lists only in-frame clones, some missing. V, J and clone size were drawn from that table, and D and trimming were deduced from the DNA. The table has 150,000 to 200,000 clones, more than 70% seen once.

The clonotype originates from a male donor in good health and CMV-seronegative. The source material was PBMCs. V usage is TRBV7-3 and J usage is TRBJ2-5; no firm D call. The CDR3 loop is CASSLSYRETQYF. CDR3 sequence (DNA): TGTGCCAGCAGCCTTTCCTATCGAGAGACCCAGTACTTC.